What follows are 14 T cell receptor beta chains derived from one specimen sequenced in a study of T cells after yellow fever vaccination. Each CDR3 protein is one row after TCRdb ran MiXCR on the 5' RACE reads. The sample includes under 550,000 distinct CDR3 sequences, just over 20% of them seen just once. The sequencing here drew on PBMCs, taken roughly 20 days after the first yellow fever vaccination. These receptor sequences come from a man between 18 and 29 years old who received the YFV17D yellow fever vaccine.

The CDR3 bases are TGTGCCAGCAGCGTTAAGGGGGGACAGCCCCAGCATTTT. This encodes CASSVKGGQPQHF. The rearrangement links TRBV5-4 to TRBJ1-5; maybe TRBD1 (6 bases). The V and J ends lost 4 bases and 7 bases respectively, with 12 bases between them. CDR3 length: 13 amino acids. Germline CDR1 SGHNT, CDR2 YYREEE (reference sequence).

This clonotype was seen a handful of times. This chain uses TRBV7-2 with TRBJ1-2, with 9 positions matching TRBD1. This CDR3 has 14 residues. V dropped 2 bases and J dropped 6; count of bases not matched to a gene: 4. Germline-derived CDR1 and CDR2 are SGHTA and FQGNSA. CDR3 nucleotides: TGTGCCAGCAGCTTACACACAGGGGGCGATGGCTACACCTTC. Its protein product is CASSLHTGGDGYTF.

This rearrangement joins TRBV4-1 to TRBJ1-1, with D hard to call. CDR1 is MGHRA and CDR2 is YSYEKL in the germline V gene. Trimming removed 3 bases from V and 2 bases from J, with 13 bases in between. The CDR3 covers 15 residues. The CDR3 region is CASSQNSSPNTEAFF. CDR3 DNA: TGCGCCAGCAGCCAGAACTCCAGCCCTAACACTGAAGCTTTCTTT.

V gene TRBV5-1 combines with J gene TRBJ1-2; 9 bases line up with TRBD1. The CDR3 has 14 amino acids. Germline V lookup: CDR1 SGHRS, CDR2 YFSETQ. Trimming at V came to 4 bases and at J to 8 bases, leaving 9 bases not matched to a gene. The CDR3 DNA reads TGCGCCAGCAGCCTCGGGACAGGGAACAACGGCTACACCTTC. Translating it yields CASSLGTGNNGYTF.

This clonotype was picked up a small number of times. The rearrangement links TRBV6-1 to TRBJ1-2; no reliable D call. CDR3 length: 14 residues. Germline V gene sequence: CDR1 MNHNS, CDR2 SASEGT. The ends were cut back, 1 base at V and 8 bases at J, with 14 bases in the middle. The CDR3 here is CASSEGLAQGGYTF. CDR3 in DNA: TGTGCCAGCAGTGAAGGTCTGGCTCAAGGGGGCTACACCTTC.

The chain has TRBV11-2 and TRBJ2-1; tentatively, D is TRBD2 (7 bases). V shed 0 bases and J shed 7 bases, with 16 bases lying between them. The CDR3 sequence is 16 residues long. CDR1 and CDR2 (germline): SGHAT, FQNNGV. CDR3 in DNA: TGTGCCAGCAGCTTAGATGGGAGGGGGGCCCGGAATGAGCAGTTCTTC. Translation gives CASSLDGRGARNEQFF.

In this sample, this clonotype turned up a few times. This chain joins TRBV7-9 and TRBJ1-2; D remains ambiguous. Germline V gene data show CDR1 as SEHNR and CDR2 as FQNEAQ (reference sequence). CDR3 length: 17 amino acids. V was trimmed by 3 bases and J by 3 bases, leaving 20 bases between them. CDR3 in DNA: TGTGCCAGCAGCTTTATTCGTTCAGAATCTAGTCACTATGGCTACACCTTC. Amino acids: CASSFIRSESSHYGYTF. The full variable domain, with the rest looked up from reference TRBV7-9 and TRBJ1-2, is DTGVSQNPRHKITKRGQNVTFRCDPISEHNRLYWYRQTLGQGPEFLTYFQNEAQLEKSRLLSDRFSAERPKGSFSTLEIQRTEQGDSAMYLCASSFIRSESSHYGYTFGSGTRLTVV.

The chain is built from TRBV5-1 and TRBJ2-1, with 13 positions matching TRBD2. CDR3 length equals 15 residues. Germline loops: CDR1 SGHRS, CDR2 YFSETQ. V shed 3 bases, J shed 5 bases, and the junction held 2 bases outside the gene matches. CDR3 DNA sequence: TGCGCCAGCAGCTGGGGGACTAGCGGGGACAATGAGCAGTTCTTC. Protein sequence: CASSWGTSGDNEQFF.

The rearrangement uses TRBV24-1 and TRBJ2-3; D call uncertain. Per the germline V gene, CDR1 is KGHDR and CDR2 is SFDVKD. Trimming removed 1 base at V and 6 bases at J, with 4 bases between. The CDR3 is made up of 12 amino acids. CDR3 nucleotide sequence: TGTGCCACCAGTGATTTTTCGGATACGCAGTATTTT. Protein: CATSDFSDTQYF.

V gene TRBV7-2 combines with J gene TRBJ1-6; 10 positions agree with TRBD1. V lost 5 bases to trimming and J lost 9 bases; unmatched junction nucleotides: 1. The CDR3 is made up of 13 amino acids. Germline V gene lookup returns CDR1 SGHTA and CDR2 FQGNSA. The CDR3 is CASSGDRGSPLHF. CDR3 DNA sequence: TGTGCCAGCAGCGGGGACAGGGGTTCACCCCTCCACTTT.

The chain carries TRBV5-1 and TRBJ1-1, with D maybe TRBD1 (6 bases). The germline gives CDR1 SGHRS, CDR2 YFSETQ. V lost 0 bases and J lost 1, with 19 bases in between. The CDR3 is 18 residues long. For the CDR3, the DNA is TGCGCCAGCAGCTTGGTACTGCGGGGGACCAGGGGGAACACTGAAGCTTTCTTT. It specifies CASSLVLRGTRGNTEAFF.

This clonotype was detected a few times. The V call is TRBV10-3, the J call TRBJ2-3; 14 positions match TRBD2. Germline V gives CDR1 ENHRY, CDR2 SYGVKD. The CDR3 runs 14 residues. Trimming at V came to 8 bases and at J to 6 bases, leaving 4 bases not matched to a gene. The CDR3 region has the DNA TGTGCCATCCGGACTAGCGGGGGGACCGATACGCAGTATTTT. Its protein product is CAIRTSGGTDTQYF.

The chain links TRBV5-4 to TRBJ2-7, with 8 bases lining up with TRBD1. Germline loops: CDR1 SGHNT, CDR2 YYREEE (reference sequence). This CDR3 spans 14 amino acids. V was pared by 2 bases and J by 5 bases, with 6 bases of the junction left unmatched. The DNA of the CDR3 is TGTGCCAGCAGCTTCCCCGGACAGGGCCACGAGCAGTACTTC. It encodes CASSFPGQGHEQYF. The full variable domain, completed using reference TRBV5-4 and TRBJ2-7, is ETGVTQSPTHLIKTRGQQVTLRCSSQSGHNTVSWYQQALGQGPQFIFQYYREEENGRGNFPPRFSGLQFPNYSSELNVNALELDDSALYLCASSFPGQGHEQYFGPGTRLTVT.

This clonotype has only a few counts. The CDR3 sequence is CASSPGQGDTEAFF. The CDR3 DNA follows: TGTGCCAGCAGCCCCGGACAGGGAGACACTGAAGCTTTCTTT. The chain combines TRBV9 with TRBJ1-1; 8 bases fit TRBD1. This CDR3 has 14 amino acids. Germline assignment: CDR1 SGDLS and CDR2 YYNGEE. With V trimmed by 4 bases and J by 3 bases, 5 bases remained unmatched.